These T cell receptor beta chains were read from a single sample in a study of T cells expressing NK-cell markers. TCRdb reanalyzed the 5' RACE reads and collapses them to one entry per CDR3 protein, without DNA. The sample has about 430,000 distinct CDR3 sequences; the top ten hold approximately 1.5%. Specimen: blood T cells: a sorted CD56 or NKG2C T cell subset, CD4+ or CD8+ T cells, or bulk PBMC T cells (not recorded which). These receptors all stem from a woman aged 50 to 60 in good health. CDR3s include the opening cysteine and the closing phenylalanine or tryptophan. The order of the fields is J gene, V gene, CDR3 protein.

j_gene: TRBJ2-1; v_gene: TRBV24-1; CDR3aa: CATSDPQVGSGNEQFF
j_gene: TRBJ2-1; v_gene: TRBV20-1; CDR3aa: CSASGTIPYNEQFF
j_gene: TRBJ2-3; v_gene: TRBV7-9; CDR3aa: CASQGEGGPYTQYF
j_gene: TRBJ2-4; v_gene: TRBV3-1; CDR3aa: CASSEPGASGSKNIQYF
j_gene: TRBJ2-7; v_gene: TRBV5-1; CDR3aa: CASRRDRGVHEQYF
j_gene: TRBJ2-5; v_gene: TRBV20-1; CDR3aa: CSAPRLVQETQYF
j_gene: TRBJ2-5; v_gene: TRBV24-1; CDR3aa: CATSDPIPKGLAVQETQYF
j_gene: TRBJ2-1; v_gene: TRBV3-1; CDR3aa: CASSPHGPSSYNEQFF
j_gene: TRBJ2-7; v_gene: TRBV12-3/TRBV12-4; CDR3aa: CASTLGGSVYEQYF
j_gene: TRBJ1-5; v_gene: TRBV4-1; CDR3aa: CASSLVEGNQPQHF
j_gene: TRBJ2-1; v_gene: TRBV27; CDR3aa: CASRGTSGRTPYNEQFF
j_gene: TRBJ2-5; v_gene: TRBV24-1; CDR3aa: CATSDATGGQETQYF
j_gene: TRBJ2-2; v_gene: TRBV5-1; CDR3aa: CASRQRDRGTGELFF
j_gene: TRBJ2-4; v_gene: TRBV5-4; CDR3aa: CASSLSWVENIQYF
j_gene: TRBJ2-2; v_gene: TRBV7-9; CDR3aa: CASSSGTSWAGELFF
j_gene: TRBJ1-5; v_gene: TRBV11-2; CDR3aa: CASSLEPYSNQPQHF
j_gene: TRBJ2-5; v_gene: TRBV2; CDR3aa: CASRQSGTRKETQYF
j_gene: TRBJ1-1; v_gene: TRBV29-1; CDR3aa: CSVVAGSTEAFF
j_gene: TRBJ1-6; v_gene: TRBV27; CDR3aa: CASSLNRVGSPLHF
j_gene: TRBJ2-1; v_gene: TRBV7-2; CDR3aa: CASSLTPAGLNEQFF
j_gene: TRBJ1-1; v_gene: TRBV7-9; CDR3aa: CASSLTGGAVDTEAFF
j_gene: TRBJ2-3; v_gene: TRBV12-3/TRBV12-4; CDR3aa: CASRPSGQTDTQYF
j_gene: TRBJ2-7; v_gene: TRBV12-3/TRBV12-4; CDR3aa: CASRGGTLTISEQYF
j_gene: TRBJ1-2; v_gene: TRBV12-5; CDR3aa: CASGLVVGGAYGYTF
j_gene: TRBJ2-1; v_gene: TRBV12-3/TRBV12-4; CDR3aa: CASRLKDRPSYNEQFF
j_gene: TRBJ2-2; v_gene: TRBV20-1; CDR3aa: CSARERSPTNTGELFF
j_gene: TRBJ2-6; v_gene: TRBV12-3/TRBV12-4; CDR3aa: CASSRGQAVFSSAGANVLTF
j_gene: TRBJ1-6; v_gene: TRBV12-3/TRBV12-4; CDR3aa: CASSRDVGALHF
j_gene: TRBJ2-1; v_gene: TRBV30; CDR3aa: CAWSPTTGWQFF
j_gene: TRBJ2-1; v_gene: TRBV5-1; CDR3aa: CASSSQQGGVYNEQFF
j_gene: TRBJ2-1; v_gene: TRBV3-1; CDR3aa: CASSPTGGGYNEQFF
j_gene: TRBJ2-1; v_gene: TRBV5-1; CDR3aa: CASSFREMGNEQFF
j_gene: TRBJ1-2; v_gene: TRBV7-9; CDR3aa: CASSVDRGPYGYTF
j_gene: TRBJ2-1; v_gene: TRBV18; CDR3aa: CASSPIKWGTNNEQFF
j_gene: TRBJ2-7; v_gene: TRBV5-1; CDR3aa: CASSPGAGSRPYEQYF
j_gene: TRBJ1-6; v_gene: TRBV5-1; CDR3aa: CASSLEGGWNSPLHF
j_gene: TRBJ2-3; v_gene: TRBV7-8; CDR3aa: CASSPAVEREWSTDTQYF
j_gene: TRBJ1-1; v_gene: TRBV12-3/TRBV12-4; CDR3aa: CASTSPSAGQGMRAFF
j_gene: TRBJ2-3; v_gene: TRBV20-1; CDR3aa: CSARYPGGLGDTQYF
j_gene: TRBJ2-1; v_gene: TRBV5-1; CDR3aa: CASTLRGGSNEQFF
j_gene: TRBJ2-4; v_gene: TRBV4-2; CDR3aa: CASSKSGLAPIQYF
j_gene: TRBJ1-1; v_gene: TRBV5-5; CDR3aa: CASSIYRGTGNTEAFF
j_gene: TRBJ2-6; v_gene: TRBV6-6; CDR3aa: CASTPDRAGANVLTF
j_gene: TRBJ1-2; v_gene: TRBV20-1; CDR3aa: CSAVGGRGNYGYTF
j_gene: TRBJ2-1; v_gene: TRBV6-5; CDR3aa: CASSFRDRVEFF
j_gene: TRBJ2-1; v_gene: TRBV20-1; CDR3aa: CSARHPSGHNEQFF
j_gene: TRBJ1-3; v_gene: TRBV7-8; CDR3aa: CASTSTGGRHSGNTIYF
j_gene: TRBJ1-1; v_gene: TRBV6-2/TRBV6-3; CDR3aa: CASSPGWGVYGTEAFF
j_gene: TRBJ2-2; v_gene: TRBV5-4; CDR3aa: CASSLSGATGELFF
j_gene: TRBJ2-1; v_gene: TRBV7-6; CDR3aa: CASSSLPKGASDEQFF
j_gene: TRBJ2-2; v_gene: TRBV4-1; CDR3aa: CASSPEVGLVGTGELFF
j_gene: TRBJ1-1; v_gene: TRBV25-1; CDR3aa: CASHSGVNTEAFF
j_gene: TRBJ1-6; v_gene: TRBV12-3/TRBV12-4; CDR3aa: CATMRVLGAGSYNSPLHF
j_gene: TRBJ2-5; v_gene: TRBV24-1; CDR3aa: CATSETGVDQETQYF
j_gene: TRBJ2-1; v_gene: TRBV5-1; CDR3aa: CASSPDRGPGLASYNEQFF
j_gene: TRBJ2-6; v_gene: TRBV29-1; CDR3aa: CSVRPGTANVLTF
j_gene: TRBJ2-6; v_gene: TRBV10-3; CDR3aa: CASLPGARSGANVLTF
j_gene: TRBJ2-1; v_gene: TRBV14; CDR3aa: CASSRRLAGVNNEQFF
j_gene: TRBJ2-1; v_gene: TRBV7-3; CDR3aa: CASSRDPSGRGNEQFF
j_gene: TRBJ2-2; v_gene: TRBV7-8; CDR3aa: CASSSLLLAGGGTGELFF